This is a list of T cell receptor beta chains from one sample in a study of T cells expressing NK-cell markers. Using the 5' RACE reads, TCRdb records one entry per CDR3 protein without DNA. This table holds 120,000 to 150,000 distinct CDR3 sequences. Sequencing was performed on blood T cells: a sorted CD56 or NKG2C T cell subset, CD4+ or CD8+ T cells, or bulk PBMC T cells (not recorded which). The source is a man aged 18-30 years in good health. CDR3s include the opening cysteine and the closing phenylalanine or tryptophan.

>TRBV30|TRBJ1-2
CAWSETGEDGYTF
>TRBV2|TRBJ2-1
CASMKGGQGWFF
>TRBV7-8|TRBJ2-4
CASSLARLAGTFANIQYF
>TRBV9|TRBJ2-1
CASSSPTSGIFNEQFF
>TRBV6-5|TRBJ2-7
CASSYHQTGPIGEQYF
>TRBV6-2/TRBV6-3|TRBJ1-1
CASSYSTPISGTGGSNTEAFF
>TRBV6-1|TRBJ2-1
CASSPLTGGRGNEQFF
>TRBV4-2|TRBJ2-7
CASSQDVTSLWYEQYF
>TRBV4-1|TRBJ2-5
CASSRTGDGETQYF
>TRBV12-3/TRBV12-4|TRBJ2-1
CASTLTPNEQFF
>TRBV19|TRBJ2-1
CASSITDSSYNEQFF
>TRBV6-2/TRBV6-3|TRBJ2-7
CASSYGQNEQYF
>TRBV2|TRBJ2-2
CAGIRRDSTGELFF
>TRBV5-3|TRBJ2-1
CATKAGGEQFF
>TRBV25-1|TRBJ1-2
CASSEYNTGNYGYTF
>TRBV27|TRBJ1-2
CASSLNPGGNGYTF
>TRBV7-6|TRBJ2-1
CASSYRAVGTYNEQFF
>TRBV29-1|TRBJ2-3
CSGGLATYTDTQYF
>TRBV3-1|TRBJ2-1
CASSQVLAGSSYNEQFF
>TRBV12-3/TRBV12-4|TRBJ2-3
CASSWGRTSPDTQYF
>TRBV7-6|TRBJ2-1
CASSLLAGGLSSYNEQFF
>TRBV4-3|TRBJ2-7
CASPFQGGSYEQYF
>TRBV7-2|TRBJ2-2
CASSFTATGELFF
>TRBV12-3/TRBV12-4|TRBJ2-3
CASSLTRTGQGTDTQYF
>TRBV9|TRBJ1-1
CASSVVSTEAFF
>TRBV9|TRBJ2-7
CASSVGVSGAYEQYF
>TRBV2|TRBJ2-1
CASSEGTGDEQFF
>TRBV6-5|TRBJ2-2
CASGHGAGGELFF
>TRBV6-1|TRBJ2-3
CATTTAWTDTQYF
>TRBV30|TRBJ2-3
CAWTGGLSTDTQYF
>TRBV7-9|TRBJ2-5
CASSFYFQETQYF
>TRBV27|TRBJ2-2
CASSLPHPPPGGELFF
>TRBV13|TRBJ1-5
CASSLAGDLQPQHF
>TRBV11-2|TRBJ2-5
CASSKPGQGQETQYF
>TRBV30|TRBJ2-1
CAWSLGTGVNNEQFF
>TRBV4-3|TRBJ2-1
CASSQDRAPGLQFF
>TRBV4-3|TRBJ2-2
CASSQGTRTPAGELFF
>TRBV2|TRBJ2-1
CASSEWGSGAYNEQFF
>TRBV9|TRBJ1-6
CAKTENTRMRNSPLHF